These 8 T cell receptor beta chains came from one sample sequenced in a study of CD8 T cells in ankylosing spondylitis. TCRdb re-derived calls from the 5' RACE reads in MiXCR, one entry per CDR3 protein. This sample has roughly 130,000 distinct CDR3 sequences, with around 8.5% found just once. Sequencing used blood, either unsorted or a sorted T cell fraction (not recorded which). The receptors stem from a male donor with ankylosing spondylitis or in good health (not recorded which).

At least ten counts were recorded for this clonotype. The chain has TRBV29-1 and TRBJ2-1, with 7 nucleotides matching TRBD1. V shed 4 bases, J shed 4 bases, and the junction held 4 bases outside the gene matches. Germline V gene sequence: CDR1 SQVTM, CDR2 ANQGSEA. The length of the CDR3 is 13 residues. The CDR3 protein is CSVVGQPYNEQFF. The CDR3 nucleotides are TGCAGCGTTGTGGGACAGCCTTACAATGAGCAGTTCTTC.

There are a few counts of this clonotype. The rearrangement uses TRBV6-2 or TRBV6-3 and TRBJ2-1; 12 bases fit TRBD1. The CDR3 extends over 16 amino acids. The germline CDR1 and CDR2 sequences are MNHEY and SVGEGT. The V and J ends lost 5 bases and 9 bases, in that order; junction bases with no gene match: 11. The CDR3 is CASSGPGQGAWGEQFF. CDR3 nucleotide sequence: TGTGCCAGCAGTGGTCCGGGACAGGGGGCTTGGGGTGAGCAGTTCTTC.

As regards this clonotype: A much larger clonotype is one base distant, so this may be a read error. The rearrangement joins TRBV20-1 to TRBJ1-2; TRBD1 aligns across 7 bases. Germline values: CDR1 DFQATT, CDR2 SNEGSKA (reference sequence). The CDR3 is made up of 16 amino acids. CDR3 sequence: CCAGGYRQGLDDGYTF. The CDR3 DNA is TGCTGTGCTGGAGGATACCGACAGGGTCTCGACGATGGCTACACCTTC.

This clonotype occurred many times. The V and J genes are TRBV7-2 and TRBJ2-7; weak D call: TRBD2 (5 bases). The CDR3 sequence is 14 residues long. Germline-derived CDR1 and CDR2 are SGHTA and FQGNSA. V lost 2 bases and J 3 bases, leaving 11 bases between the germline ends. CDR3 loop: CASSLSGTNYEQYF. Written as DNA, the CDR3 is TGTGCCAGCAGCTTATCGGGAACAAACTACGAGCAGTACTTC.

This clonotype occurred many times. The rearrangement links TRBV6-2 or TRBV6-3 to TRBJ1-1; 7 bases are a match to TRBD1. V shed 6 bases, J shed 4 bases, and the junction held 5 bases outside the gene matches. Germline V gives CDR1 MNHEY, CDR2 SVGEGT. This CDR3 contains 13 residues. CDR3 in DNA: TGTGCCAGCAGCGAGGGGGCCCCCACTGAAGCTTTCTTT. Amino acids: CASSEGAPTEAFF.

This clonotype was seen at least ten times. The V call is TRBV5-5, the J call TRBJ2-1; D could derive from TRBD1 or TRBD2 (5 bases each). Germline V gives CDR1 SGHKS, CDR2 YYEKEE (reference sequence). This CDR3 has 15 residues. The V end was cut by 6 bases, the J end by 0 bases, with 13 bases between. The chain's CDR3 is CASTLLGDSYNEQFF. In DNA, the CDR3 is TGTGCCAGCACCCTATTGGGGGACTCCTACAATGAGCAGTTCTTC.

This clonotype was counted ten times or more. The CDR3 sequence is CASSVGHSYEQYF. The CDR3 nucleotides are TGTGCCAGCAGCGTTGGGCACTCCTACGAGCAGTACTTC. This chain connects TRBV27 to TRBJ2-7; D is uncertain. Germline V gives CDR1 MNHEY, CDR2 SMNVEV (reference sequence). The CDR3 length is 13 residues. V dropped 6 bases and J dropped 0 bases, with 9 bases sitting between them.

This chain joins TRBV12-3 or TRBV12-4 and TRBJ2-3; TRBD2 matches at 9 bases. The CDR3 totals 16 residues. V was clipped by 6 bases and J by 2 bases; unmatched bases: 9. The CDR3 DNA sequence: TGTGCCAGCAGGGATCGGCTAGCGGGGACCACAGATACGCAGTATTTT. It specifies CASRDRLAGTTDTQYF.